There are a few counts of the clone carrying this TCR beta chain. The target antigen is unknown. The CDR3 end falls 3 residues outside the read, so it is completed with the germline J gene. TCRdb's table, derived via immunoSEQ multiplex PCR, lists solely in-frame clones and lacks some. The sample shows roughly 25,000 clones, none of them appearing just once. This sample is part of a study of T cell clonality in common variable immunodeficiency. Study results and limitations: Compared with controls, CVID subjects had fewer shared TCRbeta clones. Links between repertoire features and CVID complications were heterogeneity-limited. Common variable immunodeficiency TCR beta sequences reportedly had fewer deletions and N-nucleotide insertions.

The CDR3 has 13 amino acids. Trimming shortened V by 2 bases and J by 6 bases, and 11 bases separated the two germline ends. From germline, CDR1 is WNHNN and CDR2 SYGVQD (reference sequence). The source material was peripheral blood mononuclear cells. This receptor was obtained from a human donor with common variable immunodeficiency. The rearrangement links TRBV10-1 to TRBJ2-7, with D maybe TRBD1 (5 bases). The CDR3 bases that were read are TGCGCCAGCAGTGAGAATTTAGGGGTCGAG. This gives the protein CASSENLGVE. The whole CDR3 is CASSENLGVEQYF.